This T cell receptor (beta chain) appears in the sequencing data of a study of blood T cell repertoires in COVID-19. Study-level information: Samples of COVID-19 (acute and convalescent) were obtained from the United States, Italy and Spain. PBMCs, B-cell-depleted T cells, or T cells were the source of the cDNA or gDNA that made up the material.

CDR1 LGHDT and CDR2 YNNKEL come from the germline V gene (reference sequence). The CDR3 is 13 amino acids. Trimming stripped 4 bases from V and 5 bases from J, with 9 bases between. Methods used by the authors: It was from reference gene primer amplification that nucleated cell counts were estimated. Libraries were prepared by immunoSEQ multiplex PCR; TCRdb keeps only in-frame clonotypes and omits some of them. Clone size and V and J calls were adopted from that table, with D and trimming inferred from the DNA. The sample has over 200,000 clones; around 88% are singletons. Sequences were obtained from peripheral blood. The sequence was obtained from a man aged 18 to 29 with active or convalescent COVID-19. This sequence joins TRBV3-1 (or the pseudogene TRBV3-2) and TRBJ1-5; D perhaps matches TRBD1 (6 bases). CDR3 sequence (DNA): TGTGCCAGCAGCCCCTACAGGGATCAGCCCCAGCATTTT. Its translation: CASSPYRDQPQHF.